This TCR beta chain came from a study of technical replicates of blood from a few donors. Produced via immunoSEQ multiplex PCR; TCRdb's table is partial and in-frame only. The sample has 65,000 to 90,000 clones; 90% to 95% are singletons. Trimming stripped 8 bases from V and 0 bases from J, with 13 bases between. The CDR3 contains 14 residues. Germline V gene sequence: CDR1 LNHDA, CDR2 SQIVND (reference sequence). The sample holds a few counts of this clone. Sequences were obtained from PBMCs. The V and J genes are TRBV19 and TRBJ1-1; D is undetermined. The receptor was isolated from a human donor in good health. Some clones in this sample may be carry-over from other donors' samples. CDR3 region: CASETPGLNTEAFF. In nucleotides, the CDR3 is TGTGCCAGTGAAACCCCCGGGTTGAACACTGAAGCTTTCTTT.